The rows below give T cell receptor beta chains drawn from one sample of a study of technical replicates of blood from a handful of donors. Method: immunoSEQ multiplex PCR; TCRdb's copy keeps in-frame clones and lacks some. The top ten clones hold 0.25% to 0.35% of a sample with about 97,000 clones, just under 95% of them seen once. Sequenced material: T cells isolated from PBMCs. The receptors were gathered from a human donor in good health. CDR3s include the opening cysteine and the closing phenylalanine or tryptophan. The D gene is left open where the match is weak. Some rows have no size entry. The others give once, few or many, or a class for an expanded clone.

V gene	D gene	J gene	clone size	CDR3 protein	CDR3 DNA
TRBV25-1	.	TRBJ1-4	.	CASRYSTNEKLFF	TGTGCCAGCAGGTATTCAACTAATGAAAAACTGTTTTTT
TRBV10-3	TRBD1	TRBJ1-1	.	CAIRQGAGTEAFF	TGTGCCATCAGGCAGGGGGCAGGCACTGAAGCTTTCTTT
TRBV30	.	TRBJ2-3	once	CAWSTPSYPSDTQYF	TGTGCCTGGAGTACCCCCAGTTATCCGTCTGATACGCAGTATTTT
TRBV5-1	.	TRBJ1-2	.	CASSLYRAYSYGYTF	TGCGCCAGCAGCTTGTACAGGGCCTATTCCTATGGCTACACCTTC
TRBV4-1	TRBD2	TRBJ2-7	.	CASSRRLAGGLYEQYF	TGCGCCAGCAGCCGCCGACTAGCGGGAGGGCTATACGAGCAGTACTTC
TRBV5-4	TRBD1	TRBJ2-3	.	CASSRGDSRDTQYF	TGTGCCAGCAGCCGAGGGGACAGTCGGGATACGCAGTATTTT
TRBV18	.	TRBJ1-1	.	CASSPLMPGGAEEAFF	TGTGCCAGCTCACCCCTAATGCCTGGGGGGGCTGAAGAAGCTTTCTTT
TRBV28	.	TRBJ1-5	.	CASRGQGFQPQHF	TGTGCCAGCAGGGGGCAGGGATTTCAGCCCCAGCATTTT
TRBV27	.	TRBJ2-1	.	CASSFSLEYNEQFF	TGTGCCAGCAGTTTCTCGCTGGAGTACAATGAGCAGTTCTTC
TRBV19	TRBD2	TRBJ2-3	.	CATMRHLAGYDTQYF	TGTGCCACTATGCGCCACCTAGCGGGATATGATACGCAGTATTTT
TRBV28	.	TRBJ2-7	.	CASIRSGSSYEQYF	TGTGCCAGCATTCGGTCCGGGAGCTCCTACGAGCAGTACTTC
TRBV18	.	TRBJ1-1	.	CASSITGQHTEAFF	TGTGCCAGCTCAATTACTGGACAGCACACTGAAGCTTTCTTT
TRBV6-5	.	TRBJ1-5	.	CASSSSPGSQHF	TGTGCCAGCAGTTCATCCCCAGGGTCCCAGCATTTT
TRBV6-5	TRBD1	TRBJ2-1	.	CAVFPGQGDNEQFF	TGTGCCGTCTTTCCGGGACAGGGTGACAATGAGCAGTTCTTC
TRBV5-5	.	TRBJ2-1	.	CASSLVVVEEQFF	TGTGCCAGCAGCTTGGTCGTCGTAGAGGAGCAGTTCTTC
TRBV2	.	TRBJ2-2	.	CASSQQGSGELFF	TGTGCCAGCAGCCAACAGGGTTCCGGGGAGCTGTTTTTT
TRBV19	.	TRBJ1-5	.	CASSISDRAGPQHF	TGTGCCAGTAGTATTTCGGACCGCGCGGGGCCCCAGCATTTT
TRBV11-3	.	TRBJ2-3	.	CASSAQDGVDTQYF	TGTGCCAGCAGCGCCCAGGACGGGGTTGATACGCAGTATTTT
TRBV6-1	.	TRBJ2-7	.	CASNQFTYEQYF	TGTGCCAGCAACCAGTTTACCTACGAGCAGTACTTC
TRBV10-3	.	TRBJ2-3	.	CAISEVAVDDTQYF	TGTGCCATCAGTGAGGTGGCTGTCGATGATACGCAGTATTTT
TRBV5-1	TRBD2	TRBJ2-1	.	CASSTSSGWGDEQFF	TGCGCCAGCAGCACCTCTAGCGGCTGGGGGGATGAGCAGTTCTTC
TRBV5-1	TRBD1	TRBJ2-1	.	CASSGGTGSNEQFF	TGCGCCAGCAGCGGCGGGACAGGGAGCAATGAGCAGTTCTTC
TRBV5-1	.	TRBJ2-4	.	CASSLEGVKNIQYF	TGCGCCAGCAGCTTGGAAGGAGTCAAAAACATTCAGTACTTC
TRBV6-1	TRBD2	TRBJ2-1	.	CASSEASLAGYNEQFF	TGTGCCAGCAGTGAAGCATCACTAGCGGGTTACAATGAGCAGTTCTTC
TRBV6-1	.	TRBJ2-7	.	CASSQAYEQYF	TGTGCCAGCAGTCAGGCGTACGAGCAGTACTTC
TRBV7-2	.	TRBJ2-7	.	CASSLYPGYLEQYF	TGTGCCAGCAGCTTATATCCAGGGTATTTAGAGCAGTACTTC
TRBV6-5	.	TRBJ1-5	.	CASKAGRNQPQHF	TGTGCCAGCAAGGCGGGCCGCAATCAGCCCCAGCATTTT
TRBV7-8	TRBD1	TRBJ2-7	.	CASSLTGQGGYEQYF	TGTGCCAGCAGCTTAACAGGACAGGGTGGCTACGAGCAGTACTTC
TRBV7-3	.	TRBJ2-3	.	CASSPLERRYTDTQYF	TGTGCCAGCAGCCCGTTAGAGCGGCGTTACACAGATACGCAGTATTTT
TRBV6-1	TRBD2	TRBJ2-1	.	CASSARSAGVPLFEQFF	TGTGCCAGCAGTGCTCGGTCGGCGGGAGTCCCTCTCTTTGAGCAGTTCTTC
TRBV27	.	TRBJ1-2	.	CASTGGYGYTF	TGTGCCAGCACGGGGGGCTATGGCTACACCTTC